This TCR beta chain was identified during a study of cytomegalovirus exposure and HLA in healthy donors (dated by TCRdb to the late 2010s). For the wider study: An earlier analysis of roughly 630 of the donors reported approximately 270 Gb of sequence data and around 110 million unique TCR beta sequences from roughly 180 million T cells. About 300 gigabases of sequencing data and approximately 80 million unique TCR sequences were included in an early release covering 500 to 750 HLA-typed donors. Among the roughly 400 genotyped donors, approximately 82% belonged to the genetic ancestry cluster associated with self-reported Caucasian donors. The aim of the study was to test whether cataloging public T cell receptors could identify signatures of past pathogen exposure. The T cell repertoires of about 700 subjects were profiled by immunosequencing and related to cytomegalovirus serostatus. Along with the approximately 650-subject first cohort, a separate validation cohort of some 130 different subjects was used. High-throughput TCR immunosequencing, statistical association of individual TCRs with disease status, and machine learning were combined to predict cytomegalovirus infection status. A later analysis re-examined previously published TCR beta repertoires from around 670 donors and added high-resolution HLA genotyping to investigate patterns of TCR occurrence. Rather than using new phenotypic data, the later analysis identified candidate immune exposures from TCR beta sequences and from how often those sequences occurred across donors. An earlier analysis of approximately 640 of the donors applied high-throughput TCR beta sequencing to assess whether each TCR beta V gene segment acted as functional or pseudogenic. Donor age, sex, ethnicity and CMV serostatus were collected together with the repertoire data. A later genetic analysis took genome-wide SNP genotypes for about 55% of the roughly 700 donors and used that subset as a discovery cohort. Every discovery cohort repertoire had been produced on one sequencing platform. Class I and class II HLA loci were covered by the typing at four-digit resolution. The number of typed donors differed by locus: about 620-630 for A, B, C, DRB1 and DQB1; some 500 for DQA1; approximately 600 for DPA1; and 450 to 480 for DPB1. Four or five DR-DQ haplotypes were handled as single units for association and clustering because linkage in the cohort was strong. Across around 400 genotyped donors of the cohort, an average of approximately 240,000 unique TCR beta nucleotide sequences per donor were sequenced, and about a sixth of those sequences were non-productive.

The CDR1 and CDR2 encoded by the germline V gene are LGHNT and FRNRAP. V was cut back by 7 bases and J by 2 bases, leaving a gap of 19 bases between them. Taken from cysteine to phenylalanine, the CDR3 has 16 residues. The sequence is cut down to CDR3 DNA, 48 bases in frame from base 1. The cohort was made up of 500 to 800 healthy bone marrow donors. At the time of sampling, every cohort member was nominally healthy, though immune exposures that went unrecorded were likely present. The donor was CMV seronegative and belonged to the group of roughly 330 seronegative cohort members. A peripheral blood sample was collected from each donor, and TCR beta sequencing was performed on peripheral blood mononuclear cells. Genomic DNA extraction from the blood cell samples was performed with the Qiagen DNeasy Blood Extraction Kit. Beyond this particular receptor, the publication reports: When HLA alleles, especially DR and DQ, strongly co-occurred, TCR associations were difficult to assign to individual alleles. A total of roughly 160 TCR beta chains were listed by the study as associated with cytomegalovirus. The 87-base-pair reads could not distinguish some IMGT-functional V segments, including TRBV6-2 and TRBV6-3, so those segments were excluded. A group of highly shared sequence variants was considered likely to be a technical artifact of the sequencing pipeline. Most TCR sequences were seen in very few donors, while some public TCRs were found in many individuals. At a false discovery rate of 0.05, a later analysis linked 16,951 TCR beta sequences to specific HLA alleles. It was suggested by the authors that the approach could potentially be generalized to other disease states and immunological phenotypes. A further reported finding was that TCR beta sequences accurately predicted the HLA-A and HLA-B alleles for most subjects in the first cohort. In both the original and validation cohorts, the classifier was reported to diagnose cytomegalovirus status with high specificity and sensitivity. In a later analysis, the rate of TCR association differed among HLA loci, with DRB1 alleles having the most associated TCRs and HLA-C alleles having the fewest. According to a later genetic analysis, donors in an Asian-associated ancestry cluster had fewer N-insertions in productive TCRs than the approximately 700-donor mean. The presence/absence analyses assumed that sequencing depth was roughly uniform across donors, and that assumption may not be true. A few of the identified cytomegalovirus-associated TCR beta chains were confirmed in vitro to be specific for cytomegalovirus antigens. The earlier analysis of nearly 600 of the donors excluded seventeen rarely observed V segments, including chromosome 9 orphons, because counts were too low. According to a later analysis, parvovirus B19, influenza, CMV and Epstein-Barr virus appeared linked to several top co-occurrence clusters. CMV serostatus was the only immune exposure information available for the cohort. Correlated functional status among segregating V segments might reflect linkage disequilibrium, but an unknown experimental factor could not be ruled out. HLA typing was unavailable for some donors at each locus, so association tests used only the typed subset. V-gene and J-gene trimming of TCR beta chains was associated with a missense DCLRE1C variant in a later genetic analysis, and the association was replicated in an independent cohort. In an earlier analysis of over 550 of the donors, most TCR beta V segments were observed in productive rearrangements about 90% or about 30% of the time, broadly matching IMGT annotations. According to a later analysis, most CMV-associated TCR beta chains appeared to be HLA-restricted, and the HLA associations seemed to be driven largely by CMV exposure. This cohort had only TCR beta chains sequenced, and the lack of alpha or paired-chain data limited which features could be detected. In a later analysis, HLA-associated TCR beta chains were found to be more clonally expanded and to have lower generation probabilities than equally common non-associated chains.

Libraries were built with the immunoSEQ multiplex PCR assay. A mixture of 60 forward primers for TCR Vbeta segments and 13 reverse primers for TCR Jbeta segments was used in the multiplex PCR. The CDR3 region of rearranged TCR beta genes was amplified from genomic DNA with a multiplex PCR assay. On the Illumina HiSeq System, the amplified TCR beta libraries were sequenced as 87-base-pair reads. Under the source paper's analysis protocol: In a later analysis, tens of millions of unique TCR beta chains were counted across the roughly 610 repertoires, and roughly 10 million of these chains were shared by at least two donors. Raw reads were error-corrected and collapsed into unique sequences by a nearest-neighbor algorithm in which closely related sequences were merged to remove PCR and sequencing errors. To assign V, D and J gene segments, CDR3 sequences were aligned to IMGT reference sequences. For a sequence to be retained, a match of at least six nucleotides was required to both a V gene segment and a J gene segment. A rearrangement counted as productive if the CDR3 had no stop codons and remained in frame with V and J, and every other rearrangement counted as non-productive. CDR3 was defined according to IMGT convention as the region running from the second conserved V-encoded cysteine to the conserved J-encoded phenylalanine. The earlier analysis of around 640 of the donors excluded sequences that lacked an unambiguous match to a single V gene segment. An earlier analysis of several hundred of the donors called V segments functional above 56.7% productive rearrangements and segregating when the between-donor standard deviation exceeded 5%. A statistical classification framework was built for diagnosing cytomegalovirus status from the catalog of TCR beta chain sequences. In a later analysis, V and J genes were assigned by comparing TCR nucleotide sequences against IMGT/GENE-DB human TR gene sequences. Using the TCRdist pipeline, a later analysis assigned CDR3 sequences along with most-parsimonious VDJ recombination scenarios. In a later analysis, each TCR beta chain was defined by its CDR3 amino acid sequence together with its V-gene family, and reads without a unique V-gene family were excluded. As a way to deal with suspected cross-contamination and a sequencing artifact, a later analysis dropped hundreds of nucleotide sequences that were highly shared and had low generation probability. For each public chain, a later analysis derived a clonal expansion index from normalized ranks of inferred template counts within each repertoire. In a later analysis, generation probabilities were computed with a VDJ recombination model fitted to out-of-frame rearrangements, and the resulting probabilities were checked against IGoR. Hypergeometric tests were used in a later analysis to score TCR-TCR, TCR-HLA and TCR-CMV co-occurrence, with a repertoire-size bias correction applied to the TCR pairs. A later analysis estimated false discovery rates by permuting HLA or CMV assignments 20 times. In a later analysis, co-occurring TCRs were grouped using DBSCAN, with TCRdist sequence similarity added in when clustering inside HLA-allele-positive subsets. For co-occurrence clustering, repertoires with fewer than 30,000 or more than 120,000 public chains were excluded, along with about five repertoires with anomalous nucleotide sharing. The source is immuneACCESS, and TCRdb retained only in-frame sequences with V and J called. Part of the clones is not carried over; for the studies checked, unresolved V genes explain less than half of this, and the remainder is unexplained. The V and J calls and clone size come from that table; D and trimming were worked out from the DNA. A total of about 140,000 clones appear in this sample, 70% to 75% of them only once. Of the sample, approximately 1.8% falls within the top ten clones.

A note on this clone: Its specific antigen is unknown. Base qualities are missing; no much larger clone stands one base away.

The receptor chain draws on TRBV12-5 and TRBJ2-3; possibly the D gene is TRBD2, per 7 matching bases. The specimen was PBMCs. This sequence originates from a woman aged 25-40 years in good health and CMV-seronegative. This receptor has the CDR3 CASARGASAYTDTQYF. The sequenced DNA: TGTGCTAGTGCCCGGGGGGCTAGCGCTTACACAGATACGCAGTATTTT.